Below, 10 T cell receptor beta chains from the same sample are listed, as sequenced in a study of beta chain features in type 1 diabetes. As every portion of the isolated RNA was reverse transcribed, the sequencing read expressed TCRB transcripts. Sequencing used immunoSEQ multiplex PCR; TCRdb keeps in-frame clones, though not all of them. The sample yields around 400,000 clones, roughly an eighth seen once. The source material was naive CD4+ T cells from blood. Receptors originate from a man younger than 35 in good health.

This clone was recorded a few times. The V gene is TRBV28, the J gene TRBJ1-1; D is uncertain. The V end was cut by 10 bases, the J end by 5 bases, with 17 bases between. CDR3 length: 13 residues. Germline CDR1 reads MDHEN; CDR2 reads SYDVKM. The CDR3 reads CATLFAGGTEAFF. The CDR3 DNA reads TGTGCCACCCTATTCGCCGGTGGTACTGAAGCTTTCTTT. Complete variable domain (other parts from reference TRBV28 and TRBJ1-1): DVKVTQSSRYLVKRTGEKVFLECVQDMDHENMFWYRQDPGLGLRLIYFSYDVKMKEKGDIPEGYSVSREKKERFSLILESASTNQTSMYLCATLFAGGTEAFFGQGTRLTVV.

This clone was seen a few times. Other DNA sequences from this sample encode an identical CDR3 as well. The chain employs TRBV5-1 and TRBJ1-5, with D perhaps matching TRBD1 (5 bases). Trimming removed 0 bases from V and 1 base from J, with 8 bases in between. CDR1 and CDR2 (germline): SGHRS, YFSETQ. The CDR3 has 15 amino acids. CDR3 sequence (DNA): TGCGCCAGCAGCTTGGGGGGACTCAGCAATCAGCCCCAGCATTTT. It specifies CASSLGGLSNQPQHF.

The V call is TRBV28, the J call TRBJ2-3, with TRBD1 as a possible D gene (6 bases). V lost 2 bases, J lost 5 bases, and 11 bases lay in between. CDR1 is MDHEN and CDR2 is SYDVKM in the germline V gene. CDR3 length: 14 amino acids. CDR3 residues: CASSLGQFRDTQYF. The DNA of the CDR3 is TGTGCCAGCAGTTTAGGACAGTTCAGAGATACGCAGTATTTT.

This clone turned up a few times. The chain employs TRBV4-1 and TRBJ2-2; the match to TRBD1 covers 8 bases. The CDR3 is made up of 17 amino acids. Germline CDR1 and CDR2: MGHRA and YSYEKL. V lost 2 bases and J lost 2; bases outside the gene matches: 7. CDR3 DNA: TGCGCCAGCAGCCAAAATCCCCCAGGGGGCAACACCGGGGAGCTGTTTTTT. Residues: CASSQNPPGGNTGELFF.

This clone was seen more than once but under ten times. The rearrangement links TRBV18 to TRBJ1-1; the D is unclear. The CDR3 totals 15 residues. V lost 3 bases and J 1 base, leaving 12 bases between the germline ends. CDR1 and CDR2 from the germline V gene are KGHSH and LQKENI. CDR3: CASSPGRLTNTEAFF. The CDR3, as DNA: TGTGCCAGCTCACCCGGGAGACTCACGAACACTGAAGCTTTCTTT. The whole variable domain, filled in from reference TRBV18 and TRBJ1-1, reads NAGVMQNPRHLVRRRGQEARLRCSPMKGHSHVYWYRQLPEEGLKFMVYLQKENIIDESGMPKERFSAEFPKEGPSILRIQQVVRGDSAAYFCASSPGRLTNTEAFFGQGTRLTVV.

In nucleotides, the CDR3 is TGTGCCAGCAGCTCGGACAGATATTACAATGAGCAGTTCTTC. It encodes CASSSDRYYNEQFF. This chain connects TRBV7-9 to TRBJ2-1; tentative D call: TRBD1 (6 bases). This CDR3 region has 14 residues. CDR1 and CDR2 from the germline V gene are SEHNR and FQNEAQ (reference sequence). Trimming took off 4 bases at V and 4 bases at J, with 11 bases between the two ends.

This clone was observed a few times. The V and J genes are TRBV28 and TRBJ1-2, with TRBD1 matching over 11 bases. The junction had 7 bases not matched to a gene; V was cut back by 5 bases and J by 2 bases. CDR1 is MDHEN and CDR2 is SYDVKM in the germline V gene. The CDR3 covers 16 residues. The CDR3 DNA reads TGTGCCAGCAGTCCCTACGGGACAGGGGGGAACTATGGCTACACCTTC. Its translation is CASSPYGTGGNYGYTF.

This clone was seen a few times. The rearrangement joins TRBV19 to TRBJ1-5; D is ambiguous. The V gene's germline CDR1 is LNHDA and CDR2 SQIVND (reference sequence). CDR3 size: 11 residues. V was trimmed by 5 bases and J by 8 bases, leaving 7 bases between them. DNA for the CDR3: TGTGCCAGTAGTGGCGGGGAGCCCCAGCATTTT. Its protein product is CASSGGEPQHF.

The rearrangement links TRBV7-2 to TRBJ2-5, with TRBD1 matching over 8 bases. The V gene's germline CDR1 is SGHTA and CDR2 FQGNSA. The trim removed 5 bases at V and 4 bases at J, leaving 9 bases unmatched. This CDR3 region has 15 residues. CDR3 protein: CASSNQGQAIETQYF. The CDR3 DNA reads as TGTGCCAGCAGCAACCAGGGACAGGCGATAGAGACCCAGTACTTC.

This clone was observed a handful of times. This chain uses TRBV28 with TRBJ2-4, with 10 bases identical to TRBD2. The CDR3 totals 16 residues. CDR1 MDHEN and CDR2 SYDVKM come from the germline V gene. The J segment lost 0 bases and the V segment lost 6 bases, leaving 5 bases of the junction unmatched. CDR3 coding DNA: TGTGCCAGCAGGACTGGACTAGCGGTAGCCAAAAACATTCAGTACTTC. It translates to CASRTGLAVAKNIQYF. Full variable domain (outside the CDR3, taken from reference TRBV28 and TRBJ2-4): DVKVTQSSRYLVKRTGEKVFLECVQDMDHENMFWYRQDPGLGLRLIYFSYDVKMKEKGDIPEGYSVSREKKERFSLILESASTNQTSMYLCASRTGLAVAKNIQYFGAGTRLSVL.